These T cell receptor beta chains were read from a single sample in a study of cytomegalovirus exposure and HLA in healthy donors. The data were produced by immunoSEQ multiplex PCR, yet TCRdb's version contains in-frame clones alone and is incomplete. The top ten clones hold 5.5% to 7.5% of a sample with around 80,000 clones, 60% to 80% of them seen once. Input material: PBMCs. These receptors all come from a female donor in good health and CMV-seronegative. CDR3s include the opening cysteine and the closing phenylalanine or tryptophan. Each record gives: V gene, CDR3 protein.

v_call: TRBV7-2
cdr3_aa: CASSLYGGGETQYF

v_call: TRBV9
cdr3_aa: CASSLGQGAWDTQYF

v_call: TRBV7-9
cdr3_aa: CASRSGQQEETQYF

v_call: TRBV6-6
cdr3_aa: CASKGSTDNYGYTF

v_call: TRBV6-5
cdr3_aa: CASSPLLGEETQYF

v_call: TRBV6-5
cdr3_aa: CASSYAEANTEAFF

v_call: TRBV19
cdr3_aa: CASTPDPGQGARGYTF

v_call: TRBV19
cdr3_aa: CASSITGQGIEQYF

v_call: TRBV5-1
cdr3_aa: CASLITGEVGYGYTF

v_call: TRBV6-1
cdr3_aa: CASSETRGYPGNTIYF

v_call: TRBV7-9
cdr3_aa: CASSQSSLATYNEQFF

v_call: TRBV7-9
cdr3_aa: CASTPGQGRDEQYF

v_call: TRBV18
cdr3_aa: CASSPPGTPNTEAFF

v_call: TRBV4-1
cdr3_aa: CASSQATGGTEAFF

v_call: TRBV6-5
cdr3_aa: CASSAPRIASPLHF

v_call: TRBV6-5
cdr3_aa: CASSRGAGGAYEQYF

v_call: TRBV7-2
cdr3_aa: CASSPRDNNSPLHF

v_call: TRBV4-2
cdr3_aa: CASSQDGGGGYNEQFF

v_call: TRBV6-5
cdr3_aa: CASSGLTSGGNEQFF

v_call: TRBV27
cdr3_aa: CASSLRALYQETQYF

v_call: TRBV28
cdr3_aa: CASSFSGRYNEQFF

v_call: TRBV4-1
cdr3_aa: CASRRGLTPSYEQYF

v_call: TRBV28
cdr3_aa: CASSLGASGGAYGELFF

v_call: TRBV2
cdr3_aa: CASIWGTSNTGELFF

v_call: TRBV30
cdr3_aa: CAWSGANYGYTF